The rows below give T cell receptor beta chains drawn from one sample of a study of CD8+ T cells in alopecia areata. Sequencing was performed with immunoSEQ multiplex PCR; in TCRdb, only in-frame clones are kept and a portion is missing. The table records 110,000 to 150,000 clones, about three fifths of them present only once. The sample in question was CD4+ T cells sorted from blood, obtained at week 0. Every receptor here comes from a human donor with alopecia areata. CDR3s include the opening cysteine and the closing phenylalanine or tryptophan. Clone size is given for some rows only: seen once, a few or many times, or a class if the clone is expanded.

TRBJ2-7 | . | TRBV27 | CASSLGGTLYEQYF
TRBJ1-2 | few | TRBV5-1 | CASSPEGGYVNYGYTF
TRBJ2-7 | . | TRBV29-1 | CSVGSSGGYEQYF
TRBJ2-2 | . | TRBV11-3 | CASRRDFTGELFF
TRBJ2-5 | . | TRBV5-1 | CASSLMETQYF
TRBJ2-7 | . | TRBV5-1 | CASSLSAASTYEQYF
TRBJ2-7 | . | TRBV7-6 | CASSLGQPNYEQYF
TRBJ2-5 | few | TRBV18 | CASSPWGAETQYF
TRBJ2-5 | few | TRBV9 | CASSPQGAGETQYF
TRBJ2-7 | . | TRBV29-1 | CSGANTGSEQYF
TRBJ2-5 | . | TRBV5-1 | CASSLPRETQYF
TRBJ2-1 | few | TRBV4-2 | CASSQDPGGYNEQFF
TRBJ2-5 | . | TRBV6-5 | CASRKSGSQGETQYF
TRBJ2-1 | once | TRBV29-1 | CSVLQGSLNEQFF
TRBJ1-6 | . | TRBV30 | CAWSVQRTAAYNSPLHF
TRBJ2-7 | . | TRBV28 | CASSPKYEQYF
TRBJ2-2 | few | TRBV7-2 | CASSFAGGNTGELFF
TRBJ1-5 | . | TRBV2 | CASSEADSTANQPQHF
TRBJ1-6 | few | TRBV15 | CATSRDRASPNSPLHF
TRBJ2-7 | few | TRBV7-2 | CASSLGGKPYEQYF
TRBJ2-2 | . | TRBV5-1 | CASTPRGANTGELFF
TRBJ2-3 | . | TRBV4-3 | CASSQEPANTQYF
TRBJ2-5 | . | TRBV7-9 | CASSLGGTVSRETQYF
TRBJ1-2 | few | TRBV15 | CATSRGVEYGYTF
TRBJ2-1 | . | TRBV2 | CASSEEGSYNEQFF
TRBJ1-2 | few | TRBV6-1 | CASARRAGDYTF
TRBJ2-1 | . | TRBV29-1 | CSVLAGYNEQFF
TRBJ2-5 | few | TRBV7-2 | CASNLRLGAQETQYF
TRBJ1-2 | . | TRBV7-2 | CASSPIPGGHGYTF
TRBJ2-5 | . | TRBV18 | CASSPGGQEETQYF
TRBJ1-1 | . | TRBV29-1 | CSVAGPPNTEAFF
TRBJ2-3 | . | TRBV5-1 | CASSLLFTDTQYF
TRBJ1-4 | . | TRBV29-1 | CSVGEEKLFF
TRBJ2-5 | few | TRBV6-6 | CASSYRDRGRGETQYF
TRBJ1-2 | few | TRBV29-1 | CSVQGAYGYTF
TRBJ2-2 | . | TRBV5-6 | CASSATGLNTGELFF
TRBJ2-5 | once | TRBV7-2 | CASSLTQGRGRGTQYF
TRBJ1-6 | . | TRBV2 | CASTRRVTSPLHF
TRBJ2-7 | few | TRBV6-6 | CAIQGPSYEQYF
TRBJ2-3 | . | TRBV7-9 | CASSPWDRVGTDTQYF
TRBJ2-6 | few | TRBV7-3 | CASSLQGVSGANVLTF
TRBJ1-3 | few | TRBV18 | CASSPQQDLSGNTIYF
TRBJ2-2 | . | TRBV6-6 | CASNPADTGELFF
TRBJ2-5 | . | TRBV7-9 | CASGPSGETQYF
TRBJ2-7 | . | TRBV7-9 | CASSFQMGEQYF
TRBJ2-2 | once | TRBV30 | CAWSEAGYPGELFF
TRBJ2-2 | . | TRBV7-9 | CASSLDSTNTGELFF
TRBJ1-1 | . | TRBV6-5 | CASSTPGNTEAFF
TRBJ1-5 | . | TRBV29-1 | CSVHSGGNQPQHF
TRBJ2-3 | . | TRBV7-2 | CASSQYTDTQYF
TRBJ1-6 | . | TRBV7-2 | CASSLGTDNSPLHF
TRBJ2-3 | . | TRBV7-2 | CASSAGQGTDTQYF
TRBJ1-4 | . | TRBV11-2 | CASSVIGGKLFF